Each of the 20 T cell receptor beta chains below was sequenced from the same sample in a study of T cell responses to AZD1222 COVID-19 vaccine. TCRdb's table, derived via immunoSEQ multiplex PCR, lists solely in-frame clones and lacks some. The sample holds about 120,000 clones, around 91% seen once. The sequencing used peripheral blood, collected on day 0 of AZD1222 vaccination. These TCRs come from an adult in good health.

The chain recombines TRBV30 with TRBJ2-1; D gene ambiguous. The CDR3 covers 11 residues. From germline, CDR1 is GTSNPN and CDR2 SVGIG (reference sequence). V was cut by 7 bases and J by 7 bases, with 11 bases left in between. CDR3 in DNA: TGTGCCTTAGCTTTGGGAAATGAGCAGTTCTTC. Its translation: CALALGNEQFF.

This clone appeared a single time. The rearrangement joins TRBV5-8 to TRBJ1-1; D may be TRBD1 (6 bases). V was cut by 1 base and J by 3 bases, with 22 bases left in between. The CDR3 has 18 residues. Germline V gene lookup returns CDR1 SGHTS and CDR2 YDEGEE. CDR3 region: CASSLRGAGQGLYTEAFF. The CDR3 bases are TGTGCCAGCAGCTTGCGCGGGGCGGGGCAGGGGCTGTACACTGAAGCTTTCTTT. The variable domain in full, completed from reference TRBV5-8 and TRBJ1-1, reads EAGVTQSPTHLIKTRGQQATLRCSPISGHTSVYWYQQALGLGLQFLLWYDEGEERNRGNFPPRFSGRQFPNYSSELNVNALELEDSALYLCASSLRGAGQGLYTEAFFGQGTRLTVV.

J is TRBJ2-7 and V is TRBV4-1; 13 bases align to TRBD2. V was clipped by 4 bases and J by 7 bases; unmatched bases: 13. The CDR3 runs to 17 residues. The germline V gene has CDR1 MGHRA and CDR2 YSYEKL. The chain's CDR3 is CASSLQPGLAGVQEQYF. CDR3 in DNA: TGCGCCAGCAGCCTCCAACCTGGACTAGCGGGGGTGCAGGAGCAGTACTTC.

This chain joins TRBV20-1 and TRBJ2-2; D ambiguous. The CDR3 runs 11 residues. Germline assignment: CDR1 DFQATT and CDR2 SNEGSKA (reference sequence). V lost 4 bases and J lost 3, with 3 bases in between. The CDR3 region is CSATDTGELFF. The CDR3 bases are TGCAGTGCTACAGACACCGGGGAGCTGTTTTTT.

The gene calls are TRBV9 and TRBJ2-2; tentatively, D is TRBD2 (5 bases). Germline CDR1 is SGDLS and CDR2 is YYNGEE. The V end lost 0 bases, the J end lost 4 bases, and 10 bases lay between the germline ends. This CDR3 is 15 amino acids long. CDR3 protein: CASSVGLALTGELFF. CDR3 DNA: TGTGCCAGCAGCGTAGGTCTAGCTCTCACCGGGGAGCTGTTTTTT. The entire variable domain, with the rest obtained from reference TRBV9 and TRBJ2-2, is as follows: DSGVTQTPKHLITATGQRVTLRCSPRSGDLSVYWYQQSLDQGLQFLIQYYNGEERAKGNILERFSAQQFPDLHSELNLSSLELGDSALYFCASSVGLALTGELFFGEGSRLTVL.

The rearrangement links TRBV3-1 (or the pseudogene TRBV3-2) to TRBJ2-1, with TRBD2 identical over 12 bases. The CDR3 contains 15 residues. Trimming took 4 bases from V and 5 from J; bases not matched to a gene: 3. CDR1 and CDR2 (germline): LGHDT, YNNKEL (reference sequence). In nucleotides, the CDR3 is TGTGCCAGCAGCCCCGGGACTAGCGGGCACAATGAGCAGTTCTTC. The encoded protein is CASSPGTSGHNEQFF.

The rearrangement uses TRBV9 and TRBJ2-7, with D perhaps TRBD1 or TRBD2 (5 bases each). V lost 4 bases and J lost 3, with 17 bases in between. Germline values: CDR1 SGDLS, CDR2 YYNGEE. This CDR3 spans 15 amino acids. The CDR3 DNA reads TGTGCCAGCAGCCCCCATGACGGGGCTTACTACGAGCAGTACTTC. This codes for CASSPHDGAYYEQYF.

This clone has just one count. The CDR3 protein is CAVRQGGEQYF. The DNA for the CDR3 is TGTGCCGTACGACAGGGTGGCGAGCAGTACTTC. The V and J genes are TRBV2 and TRBJ2-7; 7 nucleotides line up with TRBD1. Trimming took 11 bases from V and 6 from J; bases not matched to a gene: 7. Germline V lookup: CDR1 SNHLY, CDR2 FYNNEI. This CDR3 has 11 residues.

V usage is TRBV7-6 and J usage is TRBJ1-4; TRBD1 agrees at 8 bases. J was trimmed by 8 bases and V by 6 bases; bases with no gene match: 11. This CDR3 is 15 amino acids long. CDR1 SGHVS and CDR2 FNYEAQ come from the germline V gene. CDR3: CASRRSGQVNEKLFF. The CDR3 DNA sequence: TGTGCCAGCAGACGGTCGGGACAGGTTAACGAAAAACTGTTTTTT.

This clone has just one count. V and J are TRBV27 and TRBJ2-6; D remains ambiguous. Deletions cut 5 bases from V and 0 bases from J, with 11 bases between. This CDR3 is built from 16 residues. Germline V gene sequence: CDR1 MNHEY, CDR2 SMNVEV (reference sequence). In nucleotides, the CDR3 is TGTGCCAGCAGTCTAAAGTCGAGCTCTGGGGCCAACGTCCTGACTTTC. Translation: CASSLKSSSGANVLTF.

The chain recombines TRBV6-5 with TRBJ2-2; D ambiguous. This CDR3 has 13 amino acids. The V gene's germline CDR1 is MNHEY and CDR2 SVGAGI. The V end was cut by 6 bases, the J end by 3 bases, with 8 bases between. The CDR3 protein is CASSMDHTGELFF. The CDR3 DNA reads as TGTGCCAGCAGCATGGACCACACCGGGGAGCTGTTTTTT.

This clone occurred a few times. V is TRBV30 and J is TRBJ2-6; D could derive from TRBD1 or TRBD2 (5 bases each). This CDR3 spans 15 amino acids. The V gene lost 2 bases and the J gene lost 2 bases, with 10 bases spanning the gap. CDR1 is GTSNPN and CDR2 is SVGIG in the germline V gene (reference sequence). CDR3 DNA: TGTGCCTGGAGTAAACCGGGGCCTGGGGCCAACGTCCTGACTTTC. This translates into CAWSKPGPGANVLTF.

The chain has TRBV4-3 and TRBJ2-7; 11 nucleotides align to TRBD2. This CDR3 comprises 17 residues. Trimming removed 4 bases from V and 1 base from J; junction bases left unmatched: 9. Germline CDR1 reads LGHNA; CDR2 reads YSLEER. The CDR3, as DNA: TGCGCCAGCAGCCGAACTCTAGCGGGAGGCATGTCCTACGAGCAGTACTTC. Translated, it gives CASSRTLAGGMSYEQYF.

The chain is built from TRBV19 and TRBJ2-7; D gene unclear. This CDR3 comprises 13 residues. Germline V CDR1 and CDR2: LNHDA, SQIVND (reference sequence). Trimming pared 3 bases from V and 2 bases from J, leaving 8 bases between. CDR3 residues: CASSISVAYEQYF. The CDR3 DNA reads TGTGCCAGTAGTATCAGTGTGGCCTACGAGCAGTACTTC.

The chain combines TRBV14 with TRBJ1-6; D is perhaps TRBD1 (6 bases). V lost 4 bases, J lost 4 bases, and 11 bases lay in between. The CDR3 has 15 residues. Germline loops: CDR1 SGHDN, CDR2 FVKESK. The CDR3 loop is CASSLYRAYNSPLHF. In DNA form, the CDR3 reads TGTGCCAGCAGCCTTTACAGGGCTTATAATTCACCCCTCCACTTT.

This rearrangement joins TRBV5-6 to TRBJ2-7; tentative D call: TRBD1 (6 bases). The V gene's germline CDR1 is SGHDT and CDR2 YYEEEE. V was shortened by 6 bases and J by 0 bases, with 13 bases between the two germline ends. This CDR3 has 14 amino acids. In DNA, the CDR3 is TGTGCCAGCACCCCAGGGGTTAGCTCCTACGAGCAGTACTTC. It specifies CASTPGVSSYEQYF.

This clone has more than one count but fewer than ten. V gene TRBV9 combines with J gene TRBJ2-5, with TRBD2 identical over 10 bases. CDR1 and CDR2 from the germline V gene are SGDLS and YYNGEE. CDR3 length equals 18 residues. V lost 0 bases to trimming and J lost 5 bases; unmatched junction nucleotides: 13. CDR3 coding DNA: TGTGCCAGCAGCGTAGGGCTAGCGGGGGCCCCGGGGAGGGAGACCCAGTACTTC. This gives the protein CASSVGLAGAPGRETQYF.

This sequence joins TRBV19 and TRBJ1-2; the match to TRBD1 covers 8 bases. V shed 7 bases, J shed 4 bases, and the junction held 5 bases outside the gene matches. Germline CDR1 is LNHDA and CDR2 is SQIVND (reference sequence). The CDR3 runs to 13 residues. The CDR3 is CASNRQGPYGYTF. CDR3 nucleotides: TGTGCCAGTAATAGACAGGGGCCCTATGGCTACACCTTC.

V usage is TRBV7-9 and J usage is TRBJ2-7, with a tentative D call TRBD2 (5 bases). The CDR3 covers 15 residues. The germline V gene has CDR1 SEHNR and CDR2 FQNEAQ (reference sequence). Trimming pared 6 bases from V and 7 bases from J, leaving 22 bases between. CDR3 loop: CASRPRDSHPGEQYF. CDR3 DNA: TGTGCCAGCAGACCACGGGATTCTCACCCTGGGGAGCAGTACTTC.

The chain uses TRBV30 and TRBJ1-1; D not certain. V was clipped by 4 bases and J by 7 bases, with 10 bases between them. Germline-derived CDR1 and CDR2 are GTSNPN and SVGIG (reference sequence). The length of the CDR3 is 11 residues. In nucleotides, the CDR3 is TGTGCCTGGACTCGGGCGATTGAAGCTTTCTTT. Translated, it gives CAWTRAIEAFF.